Below are 19 T cell receptor beta chains sequenced from a single sample in a study of human T cells and chemical hapten exposure (dated by TCRdb to about 2021). The library was obtained by RACE. Sequencing used a NextSeq 500. In-frame beta chains were kept once TCRdb had trimmed the public reads at Q25 with fastp and called clones with MiXCR. When rows share a CDR3 protein, they turn into one entry using the most common DNA and genes. In all, the sample holds tens of thousands of distinct CDR3 sequences, and roughly 7.1% of those were seen once. The ten largest clones capture 1.5% to 1.7% of the sample. In the paper's terms, the time point label means: patch test 1, 2 weeks after DPC sensitization. The sample's treatment or condition, from its label and the paper: therapeutic diphenylcyclopropenone sensitization with weekly scalp DPC. Here the sequenced sample was whole blood, taken in connection with sensitization to the hapten diphenylcyclopropenone (DPC). These receptors came from a woman younger than 45 with alopecia areata. Some clones in this sample may be carry-over from other donors' samples.

This clonotype was seen at least ten times. The rearrangement joins TRBV29-1 to TRBJ1-2, with D unclear. The CDR3 has 13 residues. The V end was cut by 7 bases, the J end by 4 bases, with 16 bases between. Germline assignment: CDR1 SQVTM and CDR2 ANQGSEA. CDR3 amino acids: CSARTAAAYGYTF. The CDR3 nucleotides are TGCAGCGCCCGAACCGCGGCAGCCTATGGCTACACCTTC.

Comment on this clonotype: A read error may explain this, as a much larger clone is one base away. The chain is built from TRBV10-3 and TRBJ2-5; either TRBD1 or TRBD2 may fit D (6 bases each). Germline V gene data show CDR1 as ENHRY and CDR2 as SYGVKD. The CDR3 loop spans 15 amino acids. Deletions cut 5 bases from V and 9 bases from J, with 22 bases between. The CDR3 sequence: CAISTSPGGQEAQYF. Here the CDR3 DNA reads TGTGCCATCAGTACCTCACCCGGGGGCCAGGAGGCCCAGTACTTC.

The sample holds many counts of this clonotype. The rearrangement joins TRBV30 to TRBJ2-4, with a weak D call TRBD1 (6 bases). The V end was cut by 3 bases, the J end by 1 base, with 13 bases between. The CDR3 runs to 15 residues. Germline-derived CDR1 and CDR2 are GTSNPN and SVGIG (reference sequence). CDR3 bases: TGTGCCTGGAGGCCAAGCGACAGGGCCAAAAACATTCAGTACTTC. Protein: CAWRPSDRAKNIQYF.

This clonotype appeared a few times. The J gene is TRBJ2-5, the V gene TRBV10-2; 12 bases are a match to TRBD1. Trimming cost V 5 bases and J 4 bases; bases outside gene matches: 17. Per germline, CDR1 WSHSY and CDR2 SAAADI. The CDR3 has 19 amino acids. The CDR3 bases are TGCGCCAGCAGTCTGGTCTCCGGGACAGGGGGCGCCTGGTCAGAGACCCAGTACTTC. Its protein product is CASSLVSGTGGAWSETQYF.

This clonotype was seen ten or more times. The chain combines TRBV7-9 with TRBJ2-3; D is ambiguous. The V end lost 5 bases, the J end lost 3 bases, and 6 bases lay between the germline ends. The germline gives CDR1 SEHNR, CDR2 FQNEAQ (reference sequence). The CDR3 spans 12 residues. The CDR3 is CASSKKTDTQYF. The CDR3 nucleotides are TGTGCCAGCAGCAAGAAGACAGATACGCAGTATTTT.

This clonotype has at least ten counts. This chain's CDR3 is CASSQGLLASGGYEQYF. The DNA of the CDR3 is TGTGCCAGCAGCCAAGGGCTTCTGGCTAGCGGGGGCTACGAGCAGTACTTC. The chain combines TRBV14 with TRBJ2-7; 10 nucleotides match TRBD2. Germline CDR1 reads SGHDN; CDR2 reads FVKESK. Trimming removed 1 base from V and 3 bases from J; junction bases left unmatched: 9. The CDR3 covers 17 residues.

This clonotype appeared many times. Here the CDR3 DNA reads TGTGCCAGCTCACCCTACAGGGGTATCGACACTGAAGCTTTCTTT. Its protein product is CASSPYRGIDTEAFF. The chain employs TRBV18 and TRBJ1-1, with 7 positions matching TRBD1. The J segment lost 3 bases and the V segment lost 3 bases, leaving 7 bases of the junction unmatched. The CDR3 sequence is 15 residues long. The germline V gene has CDR1 KGHSH and CDR2 LQKENI. The variable domain in full, completed from reference TRBV18 and TRBJ1-1, reads NAGVMQNPRHLVRRRGQEARLRCSPMKGHSHVYWYRQLPEEGLKFMVYLQKENIIDESGMPKERFSAEFPKEGPSILRIQQVVRGDSAAYFCASSPYRGIDTEAFFGQGTRLTVV.

This clonotype was counted many times. Written as DNA, the CDR3 is TGTGCCAGCAGCCAAGATTCAGGCTATGGCTACACCTTC. This translates into CASSQDSGYGYTF. The chain links TRBV3-1 to TRBJ1-2; D call uncertain. V dropped 0 bases and J dropped 4 bases, with 6 bases sitting between them. Per germline, CDR1 LGHDT and CDR2 YNNKEL (reference sequence). The CDR3 is 13 residues long.

This clonotype was observed at least ten times. This chain uses TRBV5-1 with TRBJ1-2, with TRBD1 matching over 7 bases. Per the germline V gene, CDR1 is SGHRS and CDR2 is YFSETQ. Losses at the gene ends were 0 bases for V and 2 bases for J; bases not matched to a gene: 4. The CDR3 covers 15 residues. DNA of the CDR3: TGCGCCAGCAGCTTGGGACAGGGCATCAACTATGGCTACACCTTC. Translating it yields CASSLGQGINYGYTF.

In this sample, this clonotype turned up many times. The chain carries TRBV4-2 and TRBJ2-2; TRBD2 is a possible D gene (6 bases). CDR3 length equals 16 residues. Germline CDR1 is LGHNA and CDR2 is YNFKEQ. Between the trimmed V and J ends, which lost 1 base and 4 bases, there was a span of 13 bases. The CDR3 coding sequence is TGTGCCAGCAGCCAAGTCGCGGGGCGATCCACCGGGGAGCTGTTTTTT. This codes for CASSQVAGRSTGELFF.

Comments on this clonotype: At one boundary the junction diverges from the germline segment, which might be a read error. The V gene is TRBV13, the J gene TRBJ2-7; D is perhaps TRBD1 (5 bases). The CDR3 runs to 14 residues. Germline CDR1 reads PRHDT; CDR2 reads FYEKMQ (reference sequence). CDR3 sequence (DNA): TGTGTCAGCAGCTTCCAAATGACAGCCTACGAGCAGTACTTC. Translating gives CVSSFQMTAYEQYF.

Ten or more counts support this clonotype. CDR3 in amino acids: CASSGQGNSPLHF. The CDR3 DNA reads as TGTGCCAGCAGCGGACAGGGGAATTCACCCCTCCACTTT. The chain recombines TRBV12-3 or TRBV12-4 with TRBJ1-6; 9 bases align to TRBD1. Trimming at V came to 6 bases and at J to 7 bases, leaving 1 base not matched to a gene. The CDR3 extends over 13 amino acids.

This clonotype was picked up many times. The chain is built from TRBV29-1 and TRBJ2-1; D might be TRBD1 (6 bases). CDR1 and CDR2 from the germline V gene are SQVTM and ANQGSEA. This CDR3 contains 16 residues. Trimming shortened V by 2 bases and J by 0 bases, and 14 bases separated the two germline ends. DNA of the CDR3: TGCAGCGTTGAACGCTTAGGGACACCCTCCTACAATGAGCAGTTCTTC. Its protein product is CSVERLGTPSYNEQFF.

About this clonotype: The DNA is left out, because the CDR3 cannot be placed on it with certainty; the CDR3 is given as TCRdb lists it. The genes are TRBV25-1 and TRBJ1-4; the DNA was not compared with TRBD1, the D call given in the table. Both ends counted, the CDR3 spans 16 residues. Germline CDR1 and CDR2: MGHDK and SYGVNS. CDR3 amino acids: CASSTSSMPRGEKLFF.

This clonotype came up many times. The CDR3 spells CSATRTGAGEAFF. In nucleotides, the CDR3 is TGCAGTGCAACCCGGACAGGGGCGGGTGAAGCTTTCTTT. V usage is TRBV20-1 and J usage is TRBJ1-1; TRBD1 matches 9 bases. The CDR3 runs to 13 residues. Germline V gene lookup returns CDR1 DFQATT and CDR2 SNEGSKA (reference sequence). Trimming removed 6 bases from V and 7 bases from J; junction bases left unmatched: 9.

This clonotype was seen many times. The rearrangement links TRBV2 to TRBJ1-5, with D unresolved. CDR3 length: 14 amino acids. Germline loops: CDR1 SNHLY, CDR2 FYNNEI. Trimming left V 0 bases short and J 6 bases short, with 9 bases between. DNA for the CDR3: TGTGCCAGCAGTGAAGCTGGAGCTAGTCAGCCCCAGCATTTT. It translates to CASSEAGASQPQHF. The whole variable domain, remainder taken from reference TRBV2 and TRBJ1-5, is EPEVTQTPSHQVTQMGQEVILRCVPISNHLYFYWYRQILGQKVEFLVSFYNNEISEKSEIFDDQFSVERPDGSNFTLKIRSTKLEDSAMYFCASSEAGASQPQHFGDGTRLSIL.

This clonotype has a handful of counts. The J gene is TRBJ1-1, the V gene TRBV6-5; D unresolved. This CDR3 contains 16 residues. V lost 0 bases to trimming and J lost 4 bases, with 15 bases between them. The germline V gene encodes CDR1 MNHEY and CDR2 SVGAGI. The CDR3 sequence: CASSYSISSSGTEAFF. CDR3 nucleotides: TGTGCCAGCAGTTACTCGATAAGTTCCTCCGGCACTGAAGCTTTCTTT.

V is TRBV12-3 or TRBV12-4 and J is TRBJ1-1; 8 nucleotides match TRBD1. V lost 5 bases to trimming and J lost 0 bases; unmatched junction nucleotides: 11. The CDR3 runs 17 residues. CDR3: CASSLTQGAKLNTEAFF. CDR3 DNA: TGTGCCAGCAGTCTGACTCAGGGGGCTAAACTGAACACTGAAGCTTTCTTT.

The chain carries TRBV18 and TRBJ2-1; 10 nucleotides line up with TRBD1. The CDR3 has 17 amino acids. Germline CDR1 KGHSH, CDR2 LQKENI. Trimming took 3 bases from V and 6 from J; bases not matched to a gene: 11. In DNA form, the CDR3 reads TGTGCCAGCTCACCCCTTCTACGGGACAGGGGAGTCAATGAGCAGTTCTTC. The encoded protein is CASSPLLRDRGVNEQFF.